This T cell receptor beta chain emerged from a study of PD-1 blockade in mismatch repair-deficient tumors. Background on the study: All were previously treated, progressing patients with around 12 mismatch repair-deficient cancer types. Study results and caveats: Tumor-resident clones, often absent from pretreatment blood, expanded after pembrolizumab and then contracted.

This clone turned up a few times. Its antigen is as yet unknown. Deletions cut 4 bases from V and 1 base from J, with 12 bases between. This CDR3 region has 15 residues. Looked up from germline, CDR1 is SGHRS and CDR2 is YFSETQ. Using immunoSEQ multiplex PCR, the repertoire was profiled, and TCRdb retains in-frame clones only, with some absent. Of 39,000 or so clones in the sample, roughly 84% were seen once. The source material was PBMCs, sampled around 40 weeks after starting pembrolizumab. This chain connects TRBV5-1 to TRBJ1-5, with D tentatively TRBD1 (5 bases). This receptor was identified in an adult with mismatch repair-deficient cancer. The CDR3 nucleotides are TGCGCCAGCAGCCCCGGACGGGGGAGCAATCAGCCCCAGCATTTT. Amino acids: CASSPGRGSNQPQHF.